These 10 T cell receptor beta chains originate from one sample sequenced in a study of cytotoxic CD8 clonotypes in ibrutinib-treated CLL. The table came from immunoSEQ multiplex PCR; TCRdb's copy has only in-frame clones and leaves some out. This sample has about 140,000 clones, with 91% found just once. Specimen: PBMCs, collected after 12 months of ibrutinib treatment. These receptors were collected from a human donor with chronic lymphocytic leukemia.

The J gene is TRBJ2-7, the V gene TRBV27, with D perhaps matching TRBD2 (7 bases). Germline V gene lookup returns CDR1 MNHEY and CDR2 SMNVEV (reference sequence). There are 13 residues in the CDR3. Between the trimmed V and J ends, which lost 6 bases and 5 bases, there was a span of 14 bases. The CDR3 region is CASSPRGGHEQYF. The CDR3 DNA sequence: TGTGCCAGCAGCCCGAGGGGGGGGCACGAGCAGTACTTC.

This clone was seen a single time. V is TRBV4-2 and J is TRBJ1-1, with TRBD1 matching 8 bases. The CDR3 is 14 residues long. With V trimmed by 0 bases and J by 5 bases, 2 bases remained unmatched. Germline V gene data show CDR1 as LGHNA and CDR2 as YNFKEQ. In DNA form, the CDR3 reads TGTGCCAGCAGCCAAGACAGGGGGCAAACTGAAGCTTTCTTT. It encodes CASSQDRGQTEAFF.

The chain joins TRBV18 to TRBJ2-7, with 14 bases lining up with TRBD2. The germline V gene encodes CDR1 KGHSH and CDR2 LQKENI. There are 15 residues in the CDR3. The J segment lost 5 bases and the V segment lost 3 bases, leaving 3 bases of the junction unmatched. As DNA, the CDR3 is TGTGCCAGCTCACCGGGACTAGCGGGAGTCAACGAGCAGTACTTC. This translates into CASSPGLAGVNEQYF.

The V gene is TRBV30, the J gene TRBJ2-1; no definite D call. Germline-derived CDR1 and CDR2 are GTSNPN and SVGIG (reference sequence). This CDR3 comprises 12 residues. With 4 bases removed from V and 9 bases from J, the gap between germline ends came to 13 bases. The CDR3 nucleotides read TGTGCCTGGAAGTTATATATCGGTGAGCAGTTCTTC. Translated: CAWKLYIGEQFF.

The chain combines TRBV28 with TRBJ1-2, with D perhaps TRBD1 (5 bases). Trimming removed 3 bases from V and 6 bases from J, with 17 bases in between. The CDR3 has 15 amino acids. Germline lookup yields CDR1 MDHEN and CDR2 SYDVKM. The CDR3 sequence: CASSFASAGLDGYTF. CDR3 DNA: TGTGCCAGCAGTTTTGCGTCTGCGGGGCTTGATGGCTACACCTTC.

J is TRBJ2-2 and V is TRBV27; the match to TRBD1 covers 11 bases. V lost 3 bases, J lost 4 bases, and 4 bases stayed unmatched. Germline V gene lookup returns CDR1 MNHEY and CDR2 SMNVEV (reference sequence). There are 16 residues in the CDR3. CDR3 sequence: CASSFLGTGGTGELFF. CDR3 DNA: TGTGCCAGCAGTTTCCTTGGGACAGGGGGCACCGGGGAGCTGTTTTTT.

The chain has TRBV21-1 and TRBJ2-5; the D call TRBD1 from the table was never checked on the DNA. TRBV21-1 is classified as a pseudogene. CDR3 length: 17 amino acids. The CDR3 nucleotides read TGTGCCAGCAGCAAAAAATGGGAACAGGACCAAGAAGAGACCCAGTACTTC. Protein: CASSKKWEQDQEETQYF.

The chain recombines TRBV7-2 with TRBJ1-5, with 7 bases lining up with TRBD1. The trim removed 5 bases at V and 1 base at J, leaving 2 bases unmatched. The CDR3 consists of 14 residues. Germline loops: CDR1 SGHTA, CDR2 FQGNSA. The CDR3, as DNA: TGTGCCAGCAGCAAACAGGGGAGCAATCAGCCCCAGCATTTT. Translated: CASSKQGSNQPQHF. Variable domain in full (rest from reference TRBV7-2 and TRBJ1-5): GAGVSQSPSNKVTEKGKDVELRCDPISGHTALYWYRQSLGQGLEFLIYFQGNSAPDKSGLPSDRFSAERTGGSVSTLTIQRTQQEDSAVYLCASSKQGSNQPQHFGDGTRLSIL.

J is TRBJ2-5 and V is TRBV29-1, with D possibly matching TRBD2 (7 bases). The length of the CDR3 is 13 residues. V was clipped by 7 bases and J by 1 base, with 13 bases between them. The germline gives CDR1 SQVTM, CDR2 ANQGSEA. DNA of the CDR3: TGCAGCGCCCCCCGGGGGGCCCAAGAGACCCAGTACTTC. Residues: CSAPRGAQETQYF.

The genes are TRBV7-8 and TRBJ2-2; tentative D call: TRBD2 (5 bases). Germline CDR1 and CDR2: SGHVS and FQNEAQ. The CDR3 loop spans 16 amino acids. The V gene lost 3 bases and the J gene lost 2 bases, with 13 bases spanning the gap. CDR3 residues: CASSLYGLANTGELFF. CDR3 bases: TGTGCCAGCAGCTTGTACGGGCTAGCAAACACCGGGGAGCTGTTTTTT.